This T cell receptor (beta chain) was profiled in a study of T cell repertoires in cytomegalovirus infection. Whole-study context: Well-studied HLA-B-restricted epitopes and recently identified HLA-C-restricted epitopes of CMV were both used in the study. Both CMV infection and a matching HLA type were indicated by public TCR beta signatures.

Study results and limitations: HLA-C-restricted CMV-specific TCR beta clonotypes prevailed in the ex vivo response. The study identified carriers of CMV plus the relevant HLA from cumulative public TCR beta family frequency.

In the case of this clonotype: The antigen is not known.

TCRdb passed the reads through MiXCR, listing each CDR3 protein once. Found here are about 920,000 distinct CDR3 sequences, less than 40% of them singletons; the top ten hold roughly 13%. The CDR3 extends over 14 amino acids. Germline CDR1 and CDR2: MNHEY and SMNVEV (reference sequence). With 0 bases removed from V and 6 bases from J, the gap between germline ends came to 12 bases. Sequencing was performed on cultured CD8+ T cells from PBMCs, taken from culture after CMV antigen stimulation. The chain has TRBV27 and TRBJ2-7, with D possibly TRBD2 on 6 matching bases. This clonotype originated in a human donor in good health (CMV status not recorded). Some clones in this sample may be carry-over from other donors' samples. The CDR3 here is CASSLSAEGPEQYF. The CDR3 nucleotides are TGTGCCAGCAGTTTATCTGCGGAGGGGCCCGAGCAGTACTTC.